This T cell receptor beta chain was recorded in a study of T cells in Graves' hyperthyroidism and ophthalmopathy. In the study overall: The initial diagnosis was the point when peripheral blood was collected, ahead of any treatment.

Study-level findings and limits: It was a median about 6.5 months before onset that the model predicted ophthalmopathy.

Using RNA transcripts as the source, TCR beta CDR3 regions were amplified. With the HTBI primer set, the TCR CDR3 went through a first round of RT-PCR. TCRdb passed the multiplex PCR reads through MiXCR, listing each CDR3 protein once. The sample has 410,000 or so distinct CDR3 sequences; around 15% are singletons. Every diagnosis used clinical symptoms, serum thyroxine and TRAb, thyroid ultrasound and orbital computed tomography. Points on this clonotype: Its cognate antigen is unknown. This may be a read error: a much more frequent sequence differs by one nucleotide.

The source of this sequence is a man between 18 and 35 years old with Graves' ophthalmopathy. The source material was blood.

CDR3 sequence (DNA): TGTGCCAGCAAACTTAGCTCCTACAATGAGCAGTACTTC. Encoded protein: CASKLSSYNEQYF. The chain has TRBV6-1 and TRBJ2-1; D call uncertain. The end of the DNA is better explained by TRBJ2-7, so the J call may be wrong. This CDR3 is built from 13 residues. From germline, CDR1 is MNHNS and CDR2 SASEGT.